The entry that follows covers one T cell receptor (beta chain) sequence. Compared with germline, one end of the junction differs, possibly owing to a read error. These data come from a study of CD8+CD57+ T cells in acquired aplastic anemia. In germline, CDR1 is SSHAT, CDR2 FNYEAQ (reference sequence). This CDR3 region has 15 residues. All patients picked for sequencing had shown, by flow cytometry, an expansion of CD8+CD57+ cells. By the time of blood sampling, patients had still received no therapy. Profiling that covered TCR beta VDJ and CDR3 relied on genomic DNA as its template. TCRdb processed the reads anew with MiXCR; each CDR3 protein has one entry. The data contain 190,000 or so distinct CDR3 sequences, 48% of them seen just once; the ten biggest clones take up roughly 2%.

This TCR derives from a human donor with aplastic anemia. The chain links TRBV7-7 to TRBJ2-5; D is uncertain. The sequencing sample was made of sorted CD4+, CD8+, or CD8+CD57+ T cells (not recorded which) from PBMCs. CDR3 amino acids: CASSFGVGDQETQYF. Here the CDR3 DNA reads TGTGCTAGCAGCTTTGGGGTCGGAGACCAAGAGACCCAGTACTTC.